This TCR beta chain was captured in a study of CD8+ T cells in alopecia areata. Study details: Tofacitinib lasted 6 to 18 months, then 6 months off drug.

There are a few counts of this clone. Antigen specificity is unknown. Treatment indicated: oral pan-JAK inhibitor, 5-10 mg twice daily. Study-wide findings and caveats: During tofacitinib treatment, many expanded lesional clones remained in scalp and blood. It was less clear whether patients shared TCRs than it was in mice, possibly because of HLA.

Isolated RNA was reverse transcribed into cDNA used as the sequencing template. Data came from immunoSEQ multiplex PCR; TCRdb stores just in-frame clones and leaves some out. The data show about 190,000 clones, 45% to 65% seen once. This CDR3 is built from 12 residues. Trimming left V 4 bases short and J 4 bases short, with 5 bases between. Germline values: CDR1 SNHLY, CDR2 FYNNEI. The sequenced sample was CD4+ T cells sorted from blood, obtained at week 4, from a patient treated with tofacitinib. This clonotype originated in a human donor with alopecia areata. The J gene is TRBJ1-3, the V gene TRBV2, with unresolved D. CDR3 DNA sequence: TGTGCCAGCAGTGTGATCGGAAACACCATATATTTT. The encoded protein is CASSVIGNTIYF.